This TCR beta chain was identified during a study of patients and donors after allogeneic stem cell transplantation. From the RT-PCR reads, TCRdb called clonotypes with MiXCR, one entry per CDR3 protein. The data hold about 230,000 distinct CDR3 sequences, with approximately 14% observed a single time. Germline V gene sequence: CDR1 DFQATT, CDR2 SNEGSKA (reference sequence). The CDR3 extends over 15 amino acids. The V and J ends lost 4 bases and 4 bases, in that order; junction bases with no gene match: 8. The sample comprised blood, either unsorted or a sorted T cell fraction (not recorded which). The chain carries TRBV20-1 and TRBJ2-2; 8 bases are shared with TRBD1. The receptor's source is a human donor who was either an allogeneic HSCT recipient or a stem cell or donor lymphocyte infusion donor (not recorded which). It is not recorded whose cells these are; they may come from a transplant donor. The CDR3 sequence: CSAITTGVSTGELFF. In DNA form, the CDR3 reads TGCAGTGCTATCACGACAGGGGTTAGCACCGGGGAGCTGTTTTTT.